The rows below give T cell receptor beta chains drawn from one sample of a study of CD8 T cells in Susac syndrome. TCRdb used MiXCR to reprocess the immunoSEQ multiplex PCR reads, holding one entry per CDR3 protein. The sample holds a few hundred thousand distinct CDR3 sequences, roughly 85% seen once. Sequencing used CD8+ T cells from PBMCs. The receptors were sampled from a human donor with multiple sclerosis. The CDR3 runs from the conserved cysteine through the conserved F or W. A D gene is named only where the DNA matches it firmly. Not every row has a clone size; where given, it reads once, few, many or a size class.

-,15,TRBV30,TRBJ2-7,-,TGTGCCTGGAGTGAAGATAGCCGGGGCAACTACGAGCAGTACTTC,CAWSEDSRGNYEQYF
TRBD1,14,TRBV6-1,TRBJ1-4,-,TGTGCCATACGCGGGACAGCAACTAATGAAAAACTGTTTTTT,CAIRGTATNEKLFF
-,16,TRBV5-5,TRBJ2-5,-,TGTGCCAGCAGCAGCTATGCCGAGGCGGGACAAGAGACCCAGTACTTC,CASSSYAEAGQETQYF
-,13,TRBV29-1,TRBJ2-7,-,TGCAGCGTTGAATGGGCTAGCTCGTACGAGCAGTACTTC,CSVEWASSYEQYF
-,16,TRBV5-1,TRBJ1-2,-,TGCGCCAGCAGCCGATTGGCCCCGGACAGCAACTATGGCTACACCTTC,CASSRLAPDSNYGYTF
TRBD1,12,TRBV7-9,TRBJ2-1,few,TGTGCCAGCAGCCCACAGGGGAATGAGCAGTTCTTC,CASSPQGNEQFF
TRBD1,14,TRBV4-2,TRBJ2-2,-,TGTGCCAGCAGCCAGGGACAGTACACCGGGGAGCTGTTTTTT,CASSQGQYTGELFF
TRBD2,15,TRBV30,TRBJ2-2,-,TGTGCTTGGAGCGAGATAGCGGGGGCGGTCGGGGAGCTGTTTTTT,CAWSEIAGAVGELFF
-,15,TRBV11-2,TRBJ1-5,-,TGTGCCAGCAGCTCCTCGGGACTGCGGGATCAGCCCCAGCATTTT,CASSSSGLRDQPQHF
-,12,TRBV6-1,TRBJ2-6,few,TGTGCCAGCCTTTCTGGGGCCAACGTCCTGACTTTC,CASLSGANVLTF
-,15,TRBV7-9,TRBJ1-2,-,TGTGCCAGCAGCAACCCCCAAACAGGGATCTATGGCTACACCTTC,CASSNPQTGIYGYTF
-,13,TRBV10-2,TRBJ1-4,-,TGCGCCACTCAAGAGTACCTTAATGAAAAACTGTTTTTT,CATQEYLNEKLFF
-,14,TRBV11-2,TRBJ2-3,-,TGTGCCAGCAGCTTAGGACAGCGCACAGATACGCAGTATTTT,CASSLGQRTDTQYF
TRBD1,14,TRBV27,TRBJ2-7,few,TGTGCCAGCCAAGGGGGGACAGGGTTCCACGAGCAGTACTTC,CASQGGTGFHEQYF
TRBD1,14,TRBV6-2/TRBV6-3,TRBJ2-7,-,TGTGCCAGCAACGGACAGGGGCTTACCTACGAGCAGTACTTC,CASNGQGLTYEQYF
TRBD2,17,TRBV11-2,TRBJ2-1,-,TGTGCCAGCAGCTCCGGGTCTAGCGGGTTAACCTACAATGAGCAGTTCTTC,CASSSGSSGLTYNEQFF
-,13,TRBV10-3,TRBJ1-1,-,TGTGCCATCAGTGATGAGGGGAGCACTGAAGCTTTCTTT,CAISDEGSTEAFF
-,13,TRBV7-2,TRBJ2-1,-,TGTGCCAGCAGCGCACAGGGACCTCATGAGCAGTTCTTC,CASSAQGPHEQFF
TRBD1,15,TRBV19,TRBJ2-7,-,TGTGCCAGTAGTATGGGTGGACAGGGGGCTTACGAGCAGTACTTC,CASSMGGQGAYEQYF
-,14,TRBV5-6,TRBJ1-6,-,TGTGCCAGCAGCTTGGGACGGATAAATTCACCCCTCCACTTT,CASSLGRINSPLHF
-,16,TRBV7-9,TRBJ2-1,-,TGTGCCAGCAGCCCCCCAGCCGGGAGATCCTACAATGAGCAGTTCTTC,CASSPPAGRSYNEQFF
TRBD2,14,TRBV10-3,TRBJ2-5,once,TGTGCCATCAGTGAAGGGCTAGCGGAAGAGACCCAGTACTTC,CAISEGLAEETQYF
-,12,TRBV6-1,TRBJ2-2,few,TGTGCCAGCAGCCAGGGTTACGGGGAGCTGTTTTTT,CASSQGYGELFF
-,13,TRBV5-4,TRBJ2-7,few,TGTGCCAGCAGCCCAGAGGAATCCAACGAGCAGTACTTC,CASSPEESNEQYF
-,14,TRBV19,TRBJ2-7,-,TGTGCCAGTAGCGATCAGACAGGCTCCGACGAGCAGTACTTC,CASSDQTGSDEQYF
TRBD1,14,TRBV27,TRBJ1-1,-,TGTGCCAGCGCAGCCACAGGGGTTACCGGTGAAGCTTTCTTT,CASAATGVTGEAFF
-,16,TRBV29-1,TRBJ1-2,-,TGCAGCGTTGAAGCGGCGTTATGGGGCTCGGACTATGGCTACACCTTC,CSVEAALWGSDYGYTF
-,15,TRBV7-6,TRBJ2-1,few,TGTGCCAGCAGCTTATTGGGCGGGGGCCTCAATGAGCAGTTCTTC,CASSLLGGGLNEQFF
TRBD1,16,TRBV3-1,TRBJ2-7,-,TGTGCCAGCAGCCGCATGGGACAGGGGGACACCTACGAGCAGTACTTC,CASSRMGQGDTYEQYF
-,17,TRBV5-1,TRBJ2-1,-,TGCGCCAGCAGTTGGGGGGCACCTCAGGGGGCCTACAATGAGCAGTTCTTC,CASSWGAPQGAYNEQFF